One sample yielded the 24 T cell receptor beta chains listed below, sequenced in a study of blood T cells in healthy people across ages (dated by TCRdb to the mid-2010s). To prepare the library, 5' RACE was applied. Sequencing took place on an Illumina HiSeq 2500. The second PCR ran for about 6 to 11 cycles and used a J-beta primer mix along with a sample-barcoded 5' primer. Using fastp trimming at Q25 and MiXCR clonotype assembly, TCRdb reanalyzed the public sequencing data and kept in-frame beta chains. When rows share a CDR3 protein, they turn into one entry using the most common DNA and genes. The sample includes about 1,400,000 distinct CDR3 sequences, with roughly 45% observed a single time. The ten most abundant clones make up 7% to 9.5% of the sample. Material: blood. The source of these receptors is a woman under 30 in good health.

This chain connects TRBV24-1 to TRBJ2-3, with 7 positions matching TRBD2. J gave up 4 bases and V 4 bases, and 10 bases lay outside the gene matches. The CDR3 totals 16 residues. Germline loops: CDR1 KGHDR, CDR2 SFDVKD. The CDR3 loop reads CATSDPGGVGSDTQYF. For the CDR3, the DNA is TGTGCCACCAGTGACCCGGGGGGAGTTGGATCAGATACGCAGTATTTT.

The rearrangement joins TRBV2 to TRBJ1-1, with 7 bases lining up with TRBD1. J gave up 0 bases and V 4 bases, and 5 bases lay outside the gene matches. The CDR3 length is 15 residues. In germline, CDR1 is SNHLY, CDR2 FYNNEI. The CDR3 DNA reads TGTGCCAGCAGTGCGAGGCAGGGGGTGAACACTGAAGCTTTCTTT. Encoded protein: CASSARQGVNTEAFF. The full variable domain, with the rest looked up from reference TRBV2 and TRBJ1-1, is EPEVTQTPSHQVTQMGQEVILRCVPISNHLYFYWYRQILGQKVEFLVSFYNNEISEKSEIFDDQFSVERPDGSNFTLKIRSTKLEDSAMYFCASSARQGVNTEAFFGQGTRLTVV.

The V call is TRBV20-1, the J call TRBJ2-1; 14 nucleotides align to TRBD2. This CDR3 has 16 amino acids. The V segment lost 2 bases and the J segment 4 bases; nucleotides outside the gene matches: 4. Per germline, CDR1 DFQATT and CDR2 SNEGSKA (reference sequence). Written as DNA, the CDR3 is TGCAGTGCTAGAACCGGGACTAGCGGGGGATACAATGAGCAGTTCTTC. Protein sequence: CSARTGTSGGYNEQFF.

The chain employs TRBV3-1 and TRBJ2-4; D is uncertain. V gave up 5 bases and J gave up 8 bases, with 10 bases separating them. Germline-derived CDR1 and CDR2 are LGHDT and YNNKEL (reference sequence). The CDR3 is 12 residues long. The CDR3 DNA sequence: TGTGCCAGCAGCTCAAACCTGGACATTCAGTACTTC. Translated, it gives CASSSNLDIQYF.

The V and J genes are TRBV11-1 and TRBJ1-1; D call uncertain. Between the trimmed V and J ends, which lost 1 base and 8 bases, there was a span of 17 bases. Germline V CDR1 and CDR2: SGHAT, FQDESV (reference sequence). The CDR3 consists of 15 residues. The CDR3 nucleotides read TGTGCCAGCAGCTTAGATAGTCAGCTGTGGGAAGAAGCTTTCTTT. This gives the protein CASSLDSQLWEEAFF.

With regard to this clonotype: One junction end disagrees with the germline gene, perhaps due to a read error. The J gene is TRBJ2-1, the V gene TRBV29-1; TRBD1 matches 7 bases. CDR1 and CDR2 from the germline V gene are SQVTM and ANQGSEA. The CDR3 sequence is 14 residues long. In DNA form, the CDR3 reads TGCAGCGTCAGAGGGACAGCCTCCTACGATGAGCAGTTCTTC. Translated: CSVRGTASYDEQFF.

This clonotype was counted a few times. CDR3 coding DNA: TGTGCCAGCAGTTACGCCGGGACACCTCTTTACTATGGCTACACCTTC. It yields the protein CASSYAGTPLYYGYTF. This chain uses TRBV6-5 with TRBJ1-2; D might be TRBD1 (6 bases). V dropped 2 bases and J dropped 3 bases, with 16 bases sitting between them. The CDR3 is made up of 16 amino acids. Per the germline V gene, CDR1 is MNHEY and CDR2 is SVGAGI.

The rearrangement links TRBV14 to TRBJ2-3; D is undetermined. CDR1 and CDR2 from the germline V gene are SGHDN and FVKESK. This CDR3 is built from 11 residues. Trimming stripped 4 bases from V and 7 bases from J, with 6 bases between. The CDR3 nucleotides are TGTGCCAGCAGCCGCTCAAATACGCAGTATTTT. It encodes CASSRSNTQYF.

Concerning this clonotype: A junction boundary mismatches the germline segment, possibly from a read error. The V gene is TRBV5-1, the J gene TRBJ2-1, with 7 nucleotides matching TRBD2. This CDR3 is built from 16 residues. Germline loops: CDR1 SGHRS, CDR2 YFSETQ. The CDR3 nucleotides read TGCGCCAGCAGCGCCTACCGGGGGGACTCCTACAATGAGCGGTTCTTC. Amino acid sequence: CASSAYRGDSYNERFF.

This chain connects TRBV6-1 to TRBJ1-1; a weak D match, TRBD1 (6 bases). V was cut by 5 bases and J by 1 base, with 17 bases left in between. This CDR3 is built from 16 residues. Germline assignment: CDR1 MNHNS and CDR2 SASEGT. CDR3 nucleotides: TGTGCCAGCAGTTCCGATGGGGGACAACCGAACACTGAAGCTTTCTTT. Translated, it gives CASSSDGGQPNTEAFF.

The gene calls are TRBV5-1 and TRBJ2-3; weak D call: TRBD2 (5 bases). This CDR3 region has 16 residues. The V gene's germline CDR1 is SGHRS and CDR2 YFSETQ. V shed 0 bases and J shed 4 bases, with 15 bases lying between them. The CDR3: CASSLGGLIEADTQYF. The CDR3, as DNA: TGCGCCAGCAGCTTGGGAGGACTTATTGAGGCAGATACGCAGTATTTT.

The genes are TRBV20-1 and TRBJ2-5; 10 bases match TRBD1. Germline CDR1 DFQATT, CDR2 SNEGSKA (reference sequence). The CDR3 is 16 residues long. The ends lost 0 bases at V and 11 bases at J; junction bases unmatched: 15. CDR3: CSARDMETGGMNEQYF. In nucleotides, the CDR3 is TGCAGTGCTAGAGATATGGAGACAGGGGGCATGAATGAGCAGTACTTC.

This clonotype was counted between two and nine times. The CDR3 DNA is TGTGCCAGCAGCTTAGTATCAGGGGTAAACTATGGCTACACCTTC. Translation: CASSLVSGVNYGYTF. The V and J genes are TRBV7-2 and TRBJ1-2, with D possibly being TRBD1 (6 bases). The V gene lost 1 base and the J gene lost 2 bases, with 11 bases spanning the gap. Germline V gene lookup returns CDR1 SGHTA and CDR2 FQGNSA. The CDR3 has 15 residues.

The V and J genes are TRBV27 and TRBJ2-7; 8 bases match TRBD1. The length of the CDR3 is 15 residues. V shed 5 bases and J 0 bases; nucleotides not matched to a gene: 6. Germline lookup yields CDR1 MNHEY and CDR2 SMNVEV (reference sequence). The CDR3 sequence: CASSARQGRSYEQYF. CDR3 DNA: TGTGCCAGCAGTGCCCGACAGGGGCGCTCCTACGAGCAGTACTTC.

V usage is TRBV4-1 and J usage is TRBJ2-5, with 7 bases aligning to TRBD2. This CDR3 has 14 amino acids. The ends lost 2 bases at V and 1 base at J; junction bases unmatched: 1. Germline assignment: CDR1 MGHRA and CDR2 YSYEKL. CDR3 nucleotide sequence: TGCGCCAGCAGCCAATGGGGGGGCCAAGAGACCCAGTACTTC. This gives the protein CASSQWGGQETQYF.

This clonotype has just a few counts. V and J are TRBV7-2 and TRBJ2-3, with D tentatively TRBD2 (5 bases). This CDR3 comprises 12 residues. Germline V gene data show CDR1 as SGHTA and CDR2 as FQGNSA. V lost 5 bases, J lost 6 bases, and 9 bases lay in between. Here the CDR3 reads CASSSSVDTQYF. CDR3 DNA sequence: TGTGCCAGCAGCAGTAGCGTCGATACGCAGTATTTT.

This clonotype was detected only a few times. The rearrangement joins TRBV7-9 to TRBJ2-3; 8 bases are shared with TRBD2. CDR1 SEHNR and CDR2 FQNEAQ come from the germline V gene (reference sequence). Germline trimming cut 4 bases from V and 6 bases from J; bases unmatched to any gene: 9. The CDR3 spans 15 residues. The CDR3 here is CASSSGTRSSDTQYF. The CDR3 nucleotides are TGTGCCAGCAGCTCCGGGACTAGATCCTCGGATACGCAGTATTTT.

V usage is TRBV6-5 and J usage is TRBJ1-6, with D possibly being TRBD1 (6 bases). Germline loops: CDR1 MNHEY, CDR2 SVGAGI. This CDR3 comprises 15 residues. Trimming cost V 2 bases and J 6 bases, with 11 bases left between them. CDR3 loop: CASSYGQRLNSPLHF. DNA of the CDR3: TGTGCCAGCAGTTACGGACAGCGTCTTAATTCACCCCTCCACTTT.

The rearrangement joins TRBV29-1 to TRBJ2-1, with 7 bases aligning to TRBD2. This CDR3 has 12 residues. Germline lookup yields CDR1 SQVTM and CDR2 ANQGSEA. The CDR3 reads CTGRGTYNEQFF. CDR3 nucleotides: TGCACTGGGCGGGGGACCTACAATGAGCAGTTCTTC.

This clonotype was observed a handful of times. The rearrangement joins TRBV6-1 to TRBJ2-7; the D gene is possibly TRBD2 (7 bases). In germline, CDR1 is MNHNS, CDR2 SASEGT. The CDR3 has 15 amino acids. V lost 3 bases and J 2 bases, leaving 14 bases between the germline ends. CDR3 sequence reads: CASSEGAGAPYEQYF. The CDR3 DNA sequence: TGTGCCAGCAGTGAGGGGGCGGGAGCCCCCTACGAGCAGTACTTC.

On this clonotype: One end of the junction does not line up with germline, which may come from a read error. The chain links TRBV7-6 to TRBJ1-1, with D possibly TRBD1 on 5 matching bases. Germline CDR1 SGHVS, CDR2 FNYEAQ. CDR3 size: 13 residues. Here the CDR3 DNA reads TGTGCCAGCAGCTTAGCGACAGAGACTGAAACTTTCTTT. Translated: CASSLATETETFF.

V usage is TRBV11-2 and J usage is TRBJ1-1, with D unresolved. Germline lookup yields CDR1 SGHAT and CDR2 FQNNGV. CDR3 length equals 16 residues. V was cut by 2 bases and J by 0 bases, with 13 bases left in between. The CDR3, as DNA: TGTGCCAGCAGCTTATTTGGTGGAGGTATGAACACTGAAGCTTTCTTT. This sequence encodes CASSLFGGGMNTEAFF.

The chain is built from TRBV20-1 and TRBJ2-5, with TRBD1 matching 8 bases. The CDR3 covers 18 residues. The V gene's germline CDR1 is DFQATT and CDR2 SNEGSKA (reference sequence). Trimming at V came to 0 bases and at J to 11 bases, leaving 23 bases not matched to a gene. As DNA, the CDR3 is TGCAGTGCTAGAGATCCTTCGCGTCGGCACGGACAGGGACAGGAGCAGTACTTC. This encodes CSARDPSRRHGQGQEQYF.

A few counts support this clonotype. This sequence joins TRBV5-4 and TRBJ2-7, with 9 bases aligning to TRBD1. The CDR3 totals 16 residues. The J segment lost 5 bases and the V segment lost 4 bases, leaving 13 bases of the junction unmatched. Looked up from germline, CDR1 is SGHNT and CDR2 is YYREEE (reference sequence). CDR3 region: CASSRTGTGKLNEQYF. CDR3 DNA sequence: TGTGCCAGCAGCAGGACCGGGACAGGGAAGTTGAACGAGCAGTACTTC. The full variable domain, rest sourced from reference TRBV5-4 and TRBJ2-7, is ETGVTQSPTHLIKTRGQQVTLRCSSQSGHNTVSWYQQALGQGPQFIFQYYREEENGRGNFPPRFSGLQFPNYSSELNVNALELDDSALYLCASSRTGTGKLNEQYFGPGTRLTVT.